The clone carrying this TCR beta chain was seen only a few times. The antigen is not known. These data originate in a study of shared clonotypes between healthy human individuals. Clones were read by immunoSEQ multiplex PCR, and TCRdb kept only the in-frame ones, dropping some. The sample lists approximately 700,000 clones, around 73% occurring once. CDR1 is SNHLY and CDR2 is FYNNEI in the germline V gene. J lost 5 bases, V lost 5 bases, and 6 bases had no gene match. CDR3 length: 14 residues. Study outcomes and limitations: Measured sharing among donors was expected to vary with sequencing depth.

The sequencing input was memory CD4+ T cells sorted from blood. Subset of the sample: CD45RA-negative fraction. The source is a woman younger than 45 in good health. This chain joins TRBV2 and TRBJ1-3; TRBD1 matches at 7 bases. DNA for the CDR3: TGTGCCAGCAGTCCTGAGACAGGGCGAAACACCATATATTTT. Its translation: CASSPETGRNTIYF.